The rows below give T cell receptor beta chains drawn from one sample of a study of beta chain features in type 1 diabetes. The method was immunoSEQ multiplex PCR; TCRdb's version includes in-frame clones alone and lacks a portion of them. The sample comprises more than 300,000 clones, about a tenth of which are singletons, and less than 1.2% rests with the top ten. The source material was central memory CD4+ T cells from blood. The receptors were sampled from a man aged 25-45 years with type 1 diabetes. CDR3s leave out the opening cysteine and the closing phenylalanine or tryptophan.

v_gene | CDR3aa
TRBV15 | ATSRDRSGLVNTGELF
TRBV7-9 | ASSSDRPLTNNYGYT
TRBV6-6 | ASINRDPHYGYT
TRBV7-2 | ASKVPANTEAF
TRBV5-6 | ASSLSPGIAKNIQY
TRBV7-9 | ASSSTPPGAF
TRBV7-2 | ASSLDRPYISF
TRBV4-1 | ASGPAWGAWGTTEKLF
TRBV7-9 | ASSPRAADTQY
TRBV7-2 | ASSLGTAPEAF
TRBV4-3 | ASSPRDYSTDTQY
TRBV4-3 | ASSQDPGQGTAKNIQY
TRBV7-2 | ASSPQGDQPQH
TRBV6-1 | ASSLEQY
TRBV9 | ASSVSSETGTYNEQF
TRBV6-1 | ASSGWTGRADTQY
TRBV6-6 | ASSQGLNTEAF
TRBV5-6 | ASRQGAEAF
TRBV6-6 | ASSSNWWGNQPQH
TRBV13 | ASSLPHGTSGGHEQF
TRBV21-1 | ASSKALDRGGGIDTQY
TRBV7-8 | ASSLANRPYEQY
TRBV21-1 | ASSYQTPRQGAHEQY
TRBV7-2 | ASSPGQGNIQY
TRBV4-2 | ASSQETSGGETQY
TRBV9 | ASSVGQLEPQY
TRBV30 | AWSVATDQPQH
TRBV18 | ASSPKLNSPLH
TRBV28 | ASSLVSGSGGLNEQF
TRBV29-1 | SVDLQLYNEQF
TRBV19 | ASWVGHNQPQH
TRBV27 | ASRRRGGQNNQPQH
TRBV29-1 | SVLIDRPGANVLT
TRBV5-1 | ASSSGDPSTDTQY
TRBV6-5 | ASSSGRLSEAF
TRBV9 | ASSVGPSGSNEQF
TRBV7-8 | ASSLVGSTSRNSPLH